The sequence of this T cell receptor (beta chain) was determined in a study of blood T cell repertoires in COVID-19. About the research overall: Researchers got acute and convalescent COVID-19 samples from the United States, Italy and Spain. T cells, B-cell-depleted T cells, or PBMCs supplied cDNA or gDNA.

This clone appeared a single time. This CDR3 comprises 15 residues. Germline CDR1 reads KGHDR; CDR2 reads SFDVKD. V lost 3 bases to trimming and J lost 2 bases, with 11 bases between them. Per the original data handling: Amplifying reference gene primers gave estimates of nucleated cell counts. The table came from immunoSEQ multiplex PCR; TCRdb's copy has only in-frame clones and leaves some out. The DNA was the basis for D and trimming; V, J and clone size are from that table. The repertoire has roughly 200,000 clones, about 76% of them found once; the top ten carry around 7.9%. This chain uses TRBV24-1 with TRBJ2-3, with D possibly being TRBD2 (5 bases). Sequences were obtained from peripheral blood. The receptor was isolated from a woman in her forties or fifties with active or convalescent COVID-19. In DNA form, the CDR3 reads TGTGCCACCAGTGATGTAGGCGGGCCCACAGATACGCAGTATTTT. Its translation is CATSDVGGPTDTQYF.